This T cell receptor (beta chain) was found in a study of cytomegalovirus exposure and HLA in healthy donors. Trimming shortened V by 4 bases and J by 0 bases, and 18 bases separated the two germline ends. CDR3 length equals 17 residues. Germline V gene data show CDR1 as SGHDT and CDR2 as YYEEEE. PCR was performed using 60 Vbeta and 13 Jbeta primers. Clones were sequenced by immunoSEQ multiplex PCR, and TCRdb holds only the in-frame ones, with some missing. The sample holds some 110,000 clones, around 85% seen once. The sequence derives from a man aged 30 to 39 in good health and CMV-seronegative. Material for sequencing was PBMCs. The chain combines TRBV5-6 with TRBJ2-3; D is perhaps TRBD2 (6 bases). CDR3: CASSLPSWGESTDTQYF. CDR3 DNA sequence: TGTGCCAGCAGCCTTCCCTCTTGGGGGGAGAGCACAGATACGCAGTATTTT. Full variable domain (missing parts from reference TRBV5-6 and TRBJ2-3): DAGVTQSPTHLIKTRGQQVTLRCSPKSGHDTVSWYQQALGQGPQFIFQYYEEEERQRGNFPDRFSGHQFPNYSSELNVNALLLGDSALYLCASSLPSWGESTDTQYFGPGTRLTVL.